One sample yielded the 23 T cell receptor beta chains listed below, sequenced in a study of CD8 T cells in Susac syndrome (dated by TCRdb to between 2018 and 2021). Libraries were constructed by the immunoSEQ multiplex PCR assay. RNA was extracted with the RNeasy kit and roughly 0.5 to 1 ug was reverse transcribed using random hexamers. Using fastp trimming at Q25 and MiXCR clonotype assembly, TCRdb reanalyzed the public sequencing data and kept in-frame beta chains. Merged by CDR3 protein, the rows form single entries marked with the most common genes and DNA. The sample includes fewer than 250,000 distinct CDR3 sequences, with roughly 90% observed a single time. The leading ten clones occupy around 0.13% of the sample. The sample taken for sequencing was CD8+ T cells from PBMCs. The receptor set was obtained from a human donor with multiple sclerosis.

The chain links TRBV6-5 to TRBJ2-1, with a tentative D call TRBD1 (6 bases). CDR1 and CDR2 from the germline V gene are MNHEY and SVGAGI. The V end was cut by 6 bases, the J end by 4 bases, with 16 bases between. The CDR3 has 15 residues. CDR3 coding DNA: TGTGCCAGCAGACTAACAGAAGGACAGTACAATGAGCAGTTCTTC. Translating it yields CASRLTEGQYNEQFF.

The chain uses TRBV30 and TRBJ1-5; perhaps TRBD1 as D (6 bases). Germline assignment: CDR1 GTSNPN and CDR2 SVGIG (reference sequence). The CDR3 length is 15 residues. Trimming stripped 1 base from V and 5 bases from J, with 15 bases between. CDR3 coding DNA: TGTGCCTGGAGTGGGTCACAGGGAGGGGATCAGCCCCAGCATTTT. Amino acids: CAWSGSQGGDQPQHF.

This sequence joins TRBV5-6 and TRBJ2-6; D is uncertain. Trimming removed 5 bases from V and 1 base from J, with 7 bases in between. The CDR3 runs to 14 residues. CDR1 and CDR2 (germline): SGHDT, YYEEEE. CDR3 bases: TGTGCCAGCAGTTACGGTTCTGGGGCCAACGTCCTGACTTTC. This codes for CASSYGSGANVLTF.

This clonotype has a single count. V and J are TRBV7-8 and TRBJ2-1; TRBD2 matches at 11 bases. With V trimmed by 8 bases and J by 1 base, 4 bases remained unmatched. Germline V gives CDR1 SGHVS, CDR2 FQNEAQ. The CDR3 runs to 15 residues. The CDR3 nucleotides are TGTGCCAGCTGGGGGACTAGCGGATCCTACAATGAGCAGTTCTTC. Its translation: CASWGTSGSYNEQFF. Looking up the rest from reference TRBV7-8 and TRBJ2-1 gives the full variable domain: GAGVSQSPRYKVAKRGQDVALRCDPISGHVSLFWYQQALGQGPEFLTYFQNEAQLDKSGLPSDRFFAERPEGSVSTLKIQRTQQEDSAVYLCASWGTSGSYNEQFFGPGTRLTVL.

The chain couples TRBV2 to TRBJ1-2; the match to TRBD1 covers 7 bases. Germline trimming cut 4 bases from V and 3 bases from J; bases unmatched to any gene: 2. CDR1 is SNHLY, CDR2 FYNNEI, per germline. The CDR3 totals 13 residues. CDR3 in amino acids: CASSVDRYYGYTF. In DNA form, the CDR3 reads TGTGCCAGCAGTGTGGACAGGTACTATGGCTACACCTTC.

The chain joins TRBV21-1 to TRBJ1-5; TRBD1, as called in the table, went unchecked against the DNA. TRBV21-1 is deemed a pseudogene. CDR3 length: 15 amino acids. The CDR3 reads CASSKIRGWNQPQHF. Written as DNA, the CDR3 is TGTGCCAGCAGCAAGATACGGGGGTGGAATCAGCCCCAGCATTTT.

The gene calls are TRBV7-2 and TRBJ2-1; the D is unclear. CDR1 and CDR2 (germline): SGHTA, FQGNSA. V was shortened by 10 bases and J by 0 bases, with 16 bases between the two germline ends. The CDR3 sequence is 15 residues long. The CDR3 nucleotides read TGTGCCACCCCCCGTTCGGAGAGCTCCTACAATGAGCAGTTCTTC. Its translation: CATPRSESSYNEQFF.

The chain uses TRBV6-2 or TRBV6-3 and TRBJ2-2; D gene unclear. This CDR3 has 17 residues. Trimming took 0 bases from V and 3 from J, leaving 14 bases between them. Germline V gives CDR1 MNHEY, CDR2 SVGEGT. CDR3 nucleotides: TGTGCCAGCAGTTACTCGAAGACCCTAGGATACACCGGGGAGCTGTTTTTT. Translated: CASSYSKTLGYTGELFF.

The CDR3 reads CASSHPAANTGELFF. As DNA, the CDR3 is TGCGCCAGCAGCCACCCGGCCGCGAACACCGGGGAGCTGTTTTTT. This sequence joins TRBV4-1 and TRBJ2-2; D remains ambiguous. The CDR3 consists of 15 residues. V lost 3 bases and J 0 bases, leaving 8 bases between the germline ends. The germline V gene encodes CDR1 MGHRA and CDR2 YSYEKL.

The chain employs TRBV6-5 and TRBJ2-7; no clear D gene. CDR1 MNHEY and CDR2 SVGAGI come from the germline V gene. V dropped 0 bases and J dropped 5 bases, with 8 bases sitting between them. There are 13 residues in the CDR3. Here the CDR3 DNA reads TGTGCCAGCAGTTACTCAGATGAGGACGAGCAGTACTTC. It is translated as CASSYSDEDEQYF.

This chain joins TRBV5-6 and TRBJ1-2, with D possibly TRBD1 on 5 matching bases. V was pared by 0 bases and J by 4 bases, with 19 bases between. CDR3 length equals 17 residues. The germline V gene has CDR1 SGHDT and CDR2 YYEEEE. The CDR3 here is CASSLGGPTNSLYGYTF. The CDR3 DNA follows: TGTGCCAGCAGCTTGGGGGGACCAACCAACTCCCTCTATGGCTACACCTTC.

The chain recombines TRBV6-2 or TRBV6-3 with TRBJ2-7; TRBD1 matches 8 bases. The CDR3 extends over 17 amino acids. With V trimmed by 2 bases and J by 3 bases, 12 bases remained unmatched. Germline CDR1 is MNHEY and CDR2 is SVGEGT. CDR3 coding DNA: TGTGCCAGCAGTTACCTGGTGACAGGGGATCCTTTCTACGAGCAGTACTTC. Encoded protein: CASSYLVTGDPFYEQYF.

The genes are TRBV6-2 or TRBV6-3 and TRBJ2-5; the match to TRBD2 covers 7 bases. Losses at the gene ends were 3 bases for V and 3 bases for J; bases not matched to a gene: 13. Germline CDR1 and CDR2: MNHEY and SVGEGT. This CDR3 comprises 17 residues. This CDR3 is CASSYRSVGGPEETQYF. In DNA, the CDR3 is TGTGCCAGCAGTTATAGGTCTGTGGGAGGGCCGGAAGAGACCCAGTACTTC.

The chain has TRBV5-3 and TRBJ1-1, with D possibly TRBD1 on 6 matching bases. TRBV5-3 is designated an ORF whose function remains uncertain. The V gene lost 4 bases and the J gene lost 0 bases, with 28 bases spanning the gap. The CDR3 length is 20 residues. CDR3 nucleotide sequence: TGTGCCAGAAGCCCGCCTAGGACAGTAAACCTTTTAAGAATGAACACTGAAGCTTTCTTT. This sequence encodes CARSPPRTVNLLRMNTEAFF.

This chain uses TRBV27 with TRBJ1-6; D may be TRBD1 (5 bases). CDR1 is MNHEY, CDR2 SMNVEV, per germline (reference sequence). This CDR3 is built from 16 residues. Trimming took off 4 bases at V and 0 bases at J, with 10 bases between the two ends. Written as DNA, the CDR3 is TGTGCCAGCAGTTCCCCGGGACGCTCCTATAATTCACCCCTCCACTTT. Translated: CASSSPGRSYNSPLHF.

The chain carries TRBV12-3 or TRBV12-4 and TRBJ2-1; 9 nucleotides agree with TRBD1. V shed 5 bases, J shed 4 bases, and the junction held 6 bases outside the gene matches. This CDR3 has 15 residues. For the CDR3, the DNA is TGTGCCAGCAGTCCGACAGGGGGAGCTTACAATGAGCAGTTCTTC. Encoded protein: CASSPTGGAYNEQFF.

The chain uses TRBV9 and TRBJ1-2; 9 nucleotides line up with TRBD1. V was clipped by 3 bases and J by 5 bases; unmatched bases: 11. The CDR3 has 16 amino acids. Germline CDR1 and CDR2: SGDLS and YYNGEE. Here the CDR3 reads CASSGDRDYNRYGYTF. CDR3 in DNA: TGTGCCAGCAGCGGGGACAGGGACTATAATCGATATGGCTACACCTTC.

The chain's CDR3 is CASSPGQEYEQYF. The CDR3 DNA reads as TGTGCCAGCAGTCCCGGACAGGAGTACGAGCAGTACTTC. This rearrangement joins TRBV12-3 or TRBV12-4 to TRBJ2-7, with TRBD1 identical over 7 bases. V was pared by 5 bases and J by 4 bases, with 5 bases of the junction left unmatched. The CDR3 extends over 13 amino acids.

The genes are TRBV3-1 and TRBJ2-3, with 13 bases identical to TRBD2. The CDR3 contains 17 residues. J was trimmed by 4 bases and V by 5 bases; bases with no gene match: 9. From germline, CDR1 is LGHDT and CDR2 YNNKEL (reference sequence). Written as DNA, the CDR3 is TGTGCCAGCAGCGCTTCCGGACTAGCGGGAGCATCAGATACGCAGTATTTT. The encoded protein is CASSASGLAGASDTQYF.

The gene calls are TRBV10-3 and TRBJ1-3; D ambiguous. The CDR3 sequence is 14 residues long. CDR1 and CDR2 from the germline V gene are ENHRY and SYGVKD. The germline V and J ends were trimmed by 3 bases and 0 bases, with 6 bases remaining between them. The DNA of the CDR3 is TGTGCCATCAGTGAAATGAGCTCTGGAAACACCATATATTTT. It specifies CAISEMSSGNTIYF.

This sequence joins TRBV29-1 and TRBJ1-2, with D possibly TRBD1 on 5 matching bases. The CDR3 contains 12 residues. The germline CDR1 and CDR2 sequences are SQVTM and ANQGSEA. The V and J ends lost 5 bases and 3 bases respectively, with 10 bases between them. The CDR3 is CSVLRGDYGYTF. CDR3 sequence (DNA): TGCAGCGTTTTGAGGGGTGACTATGGCTACACCTTC.

This chain connects TRBV9 to TRBJ2-2, with D possibly matching TRBD1 (6 bases). The CDR3 runs to 15 residues. Germline V gene data show CDR1 as SGDLS and CDR2 as YYNGEE. Trimming took off 0 bases at V and 6 bases at J, with 12 bases between the two ends. CDR3 residues: CASSVAQGSAGELFF. The CDR3, as DNA: TGTGCCAGCAGCGTAGCCCAGGGGAGCGCCGGGGAGCTGTTTTTT.

The chain employs TRBV27 and TRBJ2-1; D perhaps matches TRBD1 (6 bases). V gave up 5 bases and J gave up 2 bases, with 7 bases separating them. Germline V gene sequence: CDR1 MNHEY, CDR2 SMNVEV (reference sequence). The CDR3 is 13 residues long. DNA of the CDR3: TGTGCCAGCAGTAACAGGGCCTACAATGAGCAGTTCTTC. Its translation: CASSNRAYNEQFF.